The T cell receptor (beta chain) under discussion was sequenced for a study of cytomegalovirus exposure and HLA in healthy donors. 13 Jbeta primers and 60 Vbeta primers were used for the PCR. Profiled with immunoSEQ multiplex PCR; TCRdb holds only in-frame clones, not every one. Here the sample spans about 170,000 clones, roughly 81% being singletons. Sequencing was performed on PBMCs. The receptor's source is a woman between 18 and 30 years old in good health and CMV-seropositive.

The DNA for the CDR3 is TGTGCCAGCAGCTTACGGACAGGGGGCCCTTACGAGCAGTACTTC. Its translation is CASSLRTGGPYEQYF. This chain uses TRBV7-2 with TRBJ2-7; 11 positions match TRBD1. Losses at the gene ends were 2 bases for V and 4 bases for J; bases not matched to a gene: 4. In germline, CDR1 is SGHTA, CDR2 FQGNSA. CDR3 length: 15 amino acids.